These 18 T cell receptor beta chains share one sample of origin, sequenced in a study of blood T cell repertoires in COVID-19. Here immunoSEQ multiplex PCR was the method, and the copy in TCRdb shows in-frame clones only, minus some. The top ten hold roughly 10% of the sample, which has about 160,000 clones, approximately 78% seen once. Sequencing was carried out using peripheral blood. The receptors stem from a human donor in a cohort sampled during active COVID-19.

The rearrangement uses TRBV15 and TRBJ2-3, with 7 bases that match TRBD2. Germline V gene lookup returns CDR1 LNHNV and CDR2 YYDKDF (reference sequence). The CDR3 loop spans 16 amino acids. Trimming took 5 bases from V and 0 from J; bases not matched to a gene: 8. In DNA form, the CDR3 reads TGTGCCACCAGCTTCCGTCCGGGGGGAAGCACAGATACGCAGTATTTT. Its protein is CATSFRPGGSTDTQYF.

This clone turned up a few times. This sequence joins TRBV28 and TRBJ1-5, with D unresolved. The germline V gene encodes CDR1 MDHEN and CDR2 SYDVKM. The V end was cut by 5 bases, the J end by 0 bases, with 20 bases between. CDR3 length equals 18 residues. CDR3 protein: CASSPTPRRRDSNQPQHF. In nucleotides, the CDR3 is TGTGCCAGCAGTCCCACCCCTAGACGGAGAGATAGCAATCAGCCCCAGCATTTT.

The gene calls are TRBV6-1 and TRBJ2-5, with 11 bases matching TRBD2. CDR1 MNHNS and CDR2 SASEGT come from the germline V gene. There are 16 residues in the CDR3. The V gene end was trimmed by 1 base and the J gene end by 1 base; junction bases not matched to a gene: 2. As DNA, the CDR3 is TGTGCCAGCAGTGAAGTCCTAGCGGGGGGCCAAGAGACCCAGTACTTC. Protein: CASSEVLAGGQETQYF.

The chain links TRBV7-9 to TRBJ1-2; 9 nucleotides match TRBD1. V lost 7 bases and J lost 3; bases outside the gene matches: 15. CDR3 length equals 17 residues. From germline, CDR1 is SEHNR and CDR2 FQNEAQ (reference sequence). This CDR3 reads CASTTLEQGAQDYGYTF. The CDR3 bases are TGTGCCAGCACCACCTTAGAACAGGGGGCGCAGGACTATGGCTACACCTTC.

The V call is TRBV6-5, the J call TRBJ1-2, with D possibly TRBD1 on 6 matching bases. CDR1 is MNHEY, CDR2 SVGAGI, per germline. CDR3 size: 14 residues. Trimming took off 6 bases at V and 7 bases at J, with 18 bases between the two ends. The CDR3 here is CASRDTGGVGGYTF. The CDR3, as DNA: TGTGCCAGCAGGGATACGGGGGGCGTGGGTGGCTACACCTTC.

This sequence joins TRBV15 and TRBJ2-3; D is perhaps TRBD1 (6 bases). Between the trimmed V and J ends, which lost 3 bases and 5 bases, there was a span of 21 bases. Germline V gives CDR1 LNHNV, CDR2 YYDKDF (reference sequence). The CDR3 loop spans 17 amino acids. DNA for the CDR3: TGTGCCACCAGCAGTTGGGGCTTGAGGGGGACGGGAGATACGCAGTATTTT. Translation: CATSSWGLRGTGDTQYF.

The CDR3 coding sequence is TGTGCCATAGGTCCTAGCGGGAGTAAGTGGAATGAGCAGTTCTTC. Translated: CAIGPSGSKWNEQFF. The rearrangement joins TRBV6-5 to TRBJ2-1; TRBD2 agrees at 10 bases. Trimming at V came to 10 bases and at J to 7 bases, leaving 13 bases not matched to a gene. The CDR3 runs 15 residues. The V gene's germline CDR1 is MNHEY and CDR2 SVGAGI.

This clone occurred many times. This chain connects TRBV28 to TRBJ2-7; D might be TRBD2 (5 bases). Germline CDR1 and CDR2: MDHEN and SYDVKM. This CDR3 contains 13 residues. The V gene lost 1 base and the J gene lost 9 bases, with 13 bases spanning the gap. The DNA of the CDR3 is TGTGCCAGCAGTTTATCGGCGGGTACAACGCAGTACTTC. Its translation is CASSLSAGTTQYF.

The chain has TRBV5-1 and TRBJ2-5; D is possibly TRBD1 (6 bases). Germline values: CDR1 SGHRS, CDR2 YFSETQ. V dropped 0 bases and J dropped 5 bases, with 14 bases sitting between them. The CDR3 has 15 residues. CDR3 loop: CASSLATGLGETQYF. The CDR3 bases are TGCGCCAGCAGCTTGGCTACAGGGTTGGGGGAGACCCAGTACTTC. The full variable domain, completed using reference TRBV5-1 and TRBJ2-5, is KAGVTQTPRYLIKTRGQQVTLSCSPISGHRSVSWYQQTPGQGLQFLFEYFSETQRNKGNFPGRFSGRQFSNSRSEMNVSTLELGDSALYLCASSLATGLGETQYFGPGTRLLVL.

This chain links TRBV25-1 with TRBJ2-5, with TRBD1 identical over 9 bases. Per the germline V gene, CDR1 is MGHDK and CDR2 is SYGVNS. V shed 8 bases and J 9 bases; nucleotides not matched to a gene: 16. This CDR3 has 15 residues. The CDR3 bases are TGTGCCAGCTCCTCCGGGACAGGGCTGGCCCAGGCCCAGTACTTC. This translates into CASSSGTGLAQAQYF.

The CDR3 nucleotides read TGCGCCAGCAGCGCAGACAGGGAACTGAACACTGAAGCTTTCTTT. This gives the protein CASSADRELNTEAFF. This rearrangement joins TRBV4-3 to TRBJ1-1; 7 bases fit TRBD1. This CDR3 is 15 amino acids long. The V gene's germline CDR1 is LGHNA and CDR2 YSLEER. V was pared by 5 bases and J by 0 bases, with 6 bases of the junction left unmatched.

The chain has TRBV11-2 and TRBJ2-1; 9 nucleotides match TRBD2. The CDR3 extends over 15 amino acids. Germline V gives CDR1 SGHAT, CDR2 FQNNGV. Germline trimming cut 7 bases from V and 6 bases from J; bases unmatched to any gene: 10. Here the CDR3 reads CASTLAGRGGNEQFF. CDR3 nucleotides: TGTGCCAGCACCCTAGCGGGAAGGGGAGGCAATGAGCAGTTCTTC.

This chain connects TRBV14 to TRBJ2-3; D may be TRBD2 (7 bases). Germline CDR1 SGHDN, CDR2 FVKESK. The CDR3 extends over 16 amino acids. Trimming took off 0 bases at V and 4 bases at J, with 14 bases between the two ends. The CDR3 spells CASSQERWGGADTQYF. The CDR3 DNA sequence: TGTGCCAGCAGCCAAGAGCGGTGGGGGGGCGCAGATACGCAGTATTTT.

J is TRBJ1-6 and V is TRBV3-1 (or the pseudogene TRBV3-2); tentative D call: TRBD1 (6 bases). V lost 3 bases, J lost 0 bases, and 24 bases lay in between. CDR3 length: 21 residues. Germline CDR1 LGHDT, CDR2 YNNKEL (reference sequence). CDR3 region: CASSHLTGMRTVGSYNSPLHF. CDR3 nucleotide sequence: TGTGCCAGCAGCCATCTTACCGGTATGCGGACAGTCGGCTCCTATAATTCACCCCTCCACTTT.

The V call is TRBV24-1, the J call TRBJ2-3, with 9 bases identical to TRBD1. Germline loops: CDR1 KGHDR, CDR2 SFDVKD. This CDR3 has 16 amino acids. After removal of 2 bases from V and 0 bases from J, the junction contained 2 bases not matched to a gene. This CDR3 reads CATSDSGTGSTDTQYF. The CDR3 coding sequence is TGTGCCACCAGTGATTCCGGGACAGGGAGCACAGATACGCAGTATTTT.

The CDR3 loop is CASSLRGGDEQFF. Here the CDR3 DNA reads TGTGCCAGCAGCTTAAGGGGGGGGGATGAGCAGTTCTTC. This chain uses TRBV7-3 with TRBJ2-1, with TRBD2 identical over 7 bases. The CDR3 runs 13 residues. Trimming took 1 base from V and 8 from J; bases not matched to a gene: 2. Germline lookup yields CDR1 SGHTA and CDR2 FQGTGA.

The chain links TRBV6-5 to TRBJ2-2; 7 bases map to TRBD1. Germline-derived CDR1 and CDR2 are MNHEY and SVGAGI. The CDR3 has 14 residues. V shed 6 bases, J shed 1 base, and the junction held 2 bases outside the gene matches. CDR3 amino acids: CASRRQGNTGELFF. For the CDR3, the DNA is TGTGCCAGCAGGCGACAGGGGAACACCGGGGAGCTGTTTTTT.

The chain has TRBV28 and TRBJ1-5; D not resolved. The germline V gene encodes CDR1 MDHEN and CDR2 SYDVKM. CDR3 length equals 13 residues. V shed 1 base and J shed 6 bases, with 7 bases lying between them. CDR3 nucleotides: TGTGCCAGCAGTTTATCTCCGAGTCAGCCCCAGCATTTT. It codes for CASSLSPSQPQHF.